A selection of T cell receptor beta chains follows, all from one sample in a study of cytomegalovirus exposure and HLA in healthy donors. Profiled with immunoSEQ multiplex PCR; TCRdb holds only in-frame clones, not every one. The table lists around 110,000 clones, roughly three quarters of them singletons. Sequenced input: PBMCs. Receptor source: a woman between 18 and 29 years old in good health and CMV-seronegative. Both conserved end residues are part of each CDR3. D genes are given only for firm matches. The size of a clone is reported for some rows only, either as once, few or many, or as a class for expanded clones.

V gene	J gene	D gene	clone size	CDR3 DNA	CDR3 protein
TRBV5-4	TRBJ1-2	TRBD1	NA	TGTGCCAGCAGCTTGGAAGGGACAGTCTATGGCTACACCTTC	CASSLEGTVYGYTF
TRBV5-1	TRBJ2-5	NA	NA	TGCGCCAGCAGCTTGTTAAGTGGTCAGGGATTCAGCGAGACCCAGTACTTC	CASSLLSGQGFSETQYF
TRBV14	TRBJ1-2	NA	once	TGTGCCAGCAGCCAAGGGCAGGGAAACTATGGCTACACCTTC	CASSQGQGNYGYTF
TRBV30	TRBJ1-2	NA	NA	TGTGCCTGGAGTCCAGGGTGGGCGGCTAACTATGGCTACACCTTC	CAWSPGWAANYGYTF
TRBV6-5	TRBJ1-1	NA	NA	TGTGCCAGCAGCTCTCAGGGCTCCGAGGCTTTCTTT	CASSSQGSEAFF
TRBV5-1	TRBJ2-5	TRBD1	NA	TGCGCCAGCAGCTTGGCCCAGGGGGCCATGTCTCAAGAGACCCAGTACTTC	CASSLAQGAMSQETQYF
TRBV7-6	TRBJ1-2	TRBD1	once	TGTGCCAGCAGCCCTCCCGGACGGCAGGGGGCAGATGGCTACACCTTC	CASSPPGRQGADGYTF
TRBV5-1	TRBJ1-2	NA	few	TGCGCCAGCAGCCCGGACACCTCCTTGGGTAACTATGGCTACACCTTC	CASSPDTSLGNYGYTF
TRBV6-1	TRBJ1-3	NA	NA	TGTGCCAGCAGTGACGGGGGCTCTGGAAACACCATATATTTT	CASSDGGSGNTIYF
TRBV6-5	TRBJ1-2	TRBD1	NA	TGTGCCAGCAGTGGGATGACAGGGATCTATAGTGGCTACACCTTC	CASSGMTGIYSGYTF
TRBV6-4	TRBJ2-3	NA	NA	TGTGCCAGCGGACAAAACCTCCCTGGGGGCGTAAAAGATACGCAGTATTTT	CASGQNLPGGVKDTQYF
TRBV19	TRBJ1-6	TRBD1	NA	TGTGCCAGTAGAAAGACAGGGAGCTCCTATAATTCACCCCTCCACTTT	CASRKTGSSYNSPLHF
TRBV6-6	TRBJ1-2	NA	NA	TGTGCCAGCAGTTCAAGGAGTGACTATGGCTACACCTTC	CASSSRSDYGYTF
TRBV27	TRBJ2-3	NA	NA	TGTGCCAGCAGTGTCCAGGGGGGCCCGAGGGGGTCAGATACGCAGTATTTT	CASSVQGGPRGSDTQYF
TRBV7-9	TRBJ2-5	NA	NA	TGTGCCAGCCGCCAGTGGGACATGAACCGCCAAGAGACCCAGTACTTC	CASRQWDMNRQETQYF
TRBV4-1	TRBJ1-1	TRBD1	NA	TGCGCCAGCAGCCGTACTACCGGGCAGGGACAGGGAGAAGCTTTCTTT	CASSRTTGQGQGEAFF
TRBV2	TRBJ1-4	TRBD1	NA	TGTGCCAGCAGGGACAGGGGAGGGAGTGAAAAACTGTTTTTT	CASRDRGGSEKLFF
TRBV10-3	TRBJ1-1	TRBD1	NA	TGTGCCATCAGTGCGACAGGGGGTCTGTTCACTGAAGCTTTCTTT	CAISATGGLFTEAFF
TRBV5-6	TRBJ2-3	NA	NA	TGTGCCAGCAGCTTGACGAGTACAGATACGCAGTATTTT	CASSLTSTDTQYF
TRBV2	TRBJ2-7	TRBD1	NA	TGTGCCAGCTTGCTCCGGACAGGCCCCTACGAGCAGTACTTC	CASLLRTGPYEQYF
TRBV4-2	TRBJ2-5	TRBD2	NA	TGTGCCAGCAGCCAAGAAGGTGCGGGGGGGCCGTGGGAGACCCAGTACTTC	CASSQEGAGGPWETQYF
TRBV28	TRBJ1-2	TRBD1	NA	TGTGCCAGCAAGGAGGGGGCGCCCTATGGCTACACCTTC	CASKEGAPYGYTF
TRBV5-6	TRBJ1-6	NA	NA	TGTGCCAGCAGCTCGTTACCCAAAGGAGATAATTCACCCCTCCACTTT	CASSSLPKGDNSPLHF
TRBV6-1	TRBJ2-7	NA	NA	TGTGCCAGCAGTGAAGTGTACAGGACCTCCGAGCAGTACTTC	CASSEVYRTSEQYF
TRBV27	TRBJ1-2	NA	NA	TGTGCCAGCAGTTCCCTCAACTATGGCTACACCTTC	CASSSLNYGYTF
TRBV10-2	TRBJ1-1	NA	NA	TGCGCCAGCAGACTACAGGGCGGAACTGAAGCTTTCTTT	CASRLQGGTEAFF
TRBV7-2	TRBJ2-7	NA	NA	TGTGCCAGCAGCTCATGGCAGGCCCTCTCCTACGAGCAGTACTTC	CASSSWQALSYEQYF
TRBV7-6	TRBJ1-1	TRBD1	few	TGTGCCAGCAGCAACAAAGTTGGGACAGCGGAGAACACTGAAGCTTTCTTT	CASSNKVGTAENTEAFF
TRBV28	TRBJ1-5	NA	NA	TGTGCCAGCACCCGGCGGGGGGCGCAGGGTCAGCCCCAGCATTTT	CASTRRGAQGQPQHF
TRBV14	TRBJ2-3	NA	NA	TGTGCCAGCAGCCAAGATAATAGGAGAGGAGATACGCAGTATTTT	CASSQDNRRGDTQYF
TRBV5-1	TRBJ1-1	TRBD1	NA	TGCGCCAGCAGCCCCGGACAGGGAACCATGAACACTGAAGCTTTCTTT	CASSPGQGTMNTEAFF
TRBV5-1	TRBJ1-3	NA	NA	TGCGCCAGCAGCTTGTTACCGAGCTCTGGAAACACCATATATTTT	CASSLLPSSGNTIYF
TRBV28	TRBJ1-1	NA	NA	TGTGCCAGCAGTTTGGGGGGGCTCGGGGACACTGAAGCTTTCTTT	CASSLGGLGDTEAFF
TRBV28	TRBJ2-5	TRBD2	NA	TGTGCCAGCAGTTTATTTGGGGGGGAAGAGACCCAGTACTTC	CASSLFGGEETQYF
TRBV7-9	TRBJ2-4	TRBD1	few	TGTGCCAGCAGCCCGGGACAGGGGTTGGACATTCAGTACTTC	CASSPGQGLDIQYF
TRBV28	TRBJ2-7	NA	NA	TGTGCCAGCAGGGGAGGGGGGTCCTACGAGCAGTACTTC	CASRGGGSYEQYF
TRBV5-6	TRBJ1-1	NA	NA	TGTGCCAGCAGCTTGGGGGCGAGCACTGAAGCTTTCTTT	CASSLGASTEAFF
TRBV5-4	TRBJ2-2	NA	NA	TGTGCCAGCAGCTTGGATATGTGGAACACCGGGGAGCTGTTTTTT	CASSLDMWNTGELFF
TRBV7-9	TRBJ2-2	TRBD2	few	TGTGCCAGCAGCTCTCTGACTAGCGGCACCGGGGAGCTGTTTTTT	CASSSLTSGTGELFF
TRBV29-1	TRBJ2-5	TRBD2	once	TGCAGCGTTGATCAGTCTAGCGGAACCCAAGAGACCCAGTACTTC	CSVDQSSGTQETQYF
TRBV9	TRBJ2-1	TRBD2	once	TGTGCCAGCAGCGTAGGGCTAGCGGGGGGGCATGGTGAGCAGTTCTTC	CASSVGLAGGHGEQFF
TRBV5-1	TRBJ1-4	NA	few	TGCGCCAGCAGGCAGACTACTAATGAAAAACTGTTTTTT	CASRQTTNEKLFF
TRBV7-9	TRBJ1-5	TRBD1	NA	TGTGCCGTAGGGACAGGGGGCTTGGGAAATCAGCCCCAGCATTTT	CAVGTGGLGNQPQHF
TRBV10-1	TRBJ2-1	TRBD2	NA	TGCGCCAGCAGTGACGGGGGGGCCTACAATGAGCAGTTCTTC	CASSDGGAYNEQFF
TRBV7-2	TRBJ1-5	NA	NA	TGTGCCAGCAATGGGGGGGCGCTTAGCAATCAGCCCCAGCATTTT	CASNGGALSNQPQHF
TRBV20-1	TRBJ2-3	NA	few	TGCAGTTCGAGCACAGATACGCAGTATTTT	CSSSTDTQYF
TRBV6-5	TRBJ1-5	NA	NA	TGTGCCAGTCGAAGTATAGTGGGCAATCAGCCCCAGCATTTT	CASRSIVGNQPQHF
TRBV2	TRBJ1-6	NA	NA	TGTGCCAGCAATGGACCGTGGAGGGAAAATTCACCCCTCCACTTT	CASNGPWRENSPLHF
TRBV2	TRBJ2-5	NA	few	TGTGCCAGCACGGGTCCGGGAGAGACCCAGTACTTC	CASTGPGETQYF
TRBV5-1	TRBJ2-7	NA	NA	TGCGCCAGCAGTATAGGGGGTCCTACCTACGAGCAGTACTTC	CASSIGGPTYEQYF
TRBV7-9	TRBJ1-2	NA	once	TGTGCCAGCAGCCAAGCTGAGACAGCTTATGGCTACACCTTC	CASSQAETAYGYTF